This TCR beta chain was retrieved from a study of neurological immune-mediated disorders (dated by TCRdb to about 2019). Study-wide context: Using UMI-based sequencing, the study compared peripheral blood TCR-beta repertoires from patients with HTLV-I-associated myelopathy (HAM/TSP), patients with multiple sclerosis, and healthy controls. Alongside PBMC samples, the set of about 97 TCR-beta libraries contained longitudinal samples, technical triplicates, and paired CD4+ and CD8+ T-cell subsets that had been sorted. Of the approximately 66 subjects in the cohort, approximately 15 were HAM/TSP patients, some 34 were multiple sclerosis patients, and 20 were healthy controls.

For unsorted PBMC libraries, 2 million PBMCs were used after storage in RNAlater at -80 degrees C until RNA extraction. PBMCs were separated from peripheral blood using Ficoll-Hypaque density gradient centrifugation and then cryopreserved in liquid nitrogen. Relative to germline, V is 1 base shorter and J is 7 bases shorter, with 13 bases between their ends. In the germline V gene, CDR1 corresponds to SGHTA and CDR2 to FQGNSA. From the cysteine up to the phenylalanine, the CDR3 has a length of 14 residues. The sequence is cut down to CDR3 DNA, 42 bases in frame from base 1. This clonotype was counted at least ten times. There is no known antigen for this receptor. Base qualities are missing; no much larger clone stands one base away. cDNA was synthesized by template-switch 5'RACE using a primer carrying a 10-nucleotide random unique molecular identifier by which each TCR transcript was tagged. Every sequencing run covered 15-18 subjects and yielded more than 160 million TCR-beta sequences. Total RNA was extracted with the RNeasy kit. The KAPA Real-time Library Amplification kit was used to amplify TCR-beta VDJ regions with primers for the TCR constant region and the 5'RACE anchor. Sample indexes and Illumina adaptors were added in a first PCR, and a second PCR then increased library yield. The roughly 650 bp TCR product was size-selected on a 2% E-gel SizeSelection system after Ampure bead purification. Before pooling, library quality was assessed on a Bioanalyzer, concentration was determined with Qubit, and library quantification was performed with the Kapa Library Quantification kit. An Illumina HiSeq 2500 sequenced the libraries paired-end 2 x 150 bp. To increase sequence diversity, roughly 23-30% phiX was spiked into each library pool. The source study handled its data this way. Quality-filtered reads were processed with the UMI-based MiGEC pipeline, which removed over 75% of raw TCR sequences during error correction. IMGT germline references were used for alignment of VDJ genes, and clonotypes were defined by a unique CDR3 amino acid sequence together with V-J genes. Clonal expansion, Shannon diversity, and CDR3 relatedness (CalcPairwiseDistances, ClusterSamples) were evaluated with VDJtools, and phylogenetic trees were built with CLCbio workbench. A clone was classed as expanded if it had 8 or more unique UMIs, a cutoff based on coefficient-of-variation modelling across technical triplicates. Using fastp trimming at Q25 and MiXCR clonotype assembly, TCRdb reanalyzed the public sequencing data and kept in-frame beta chains. Rows are unified per CDR3 protein, each entry keeping the most common DNA and genes. The V and J calls come from TCRdb's annotation, not from the publication. The sample table contains 40,000 or so distinct CDR3 sequences; only one count was recorded for around 14% of them. Roughly 30% of the sample lies in the top ten.

Summary of the overall study and its limitations: No identical CDR3 amino acid sequences were found to be shared among expanded clones across subjects, suggesting that TCR-beta repertoires were private in all groups. The highest TCR clonal expansion was observed in HAM/TSP patients, whereas the lowest was observed in MS patients, even when compared with healthy controls.

The sequence was collected from a woman between 50 and 59 years old with HTLV-1-associated myelopathy (HAM/TSP). The sequenced sample consisted of PBMCs. The rearrangement combines TRBV7-2 with TRBJ1-2, and the D gene may be TRBD1, 5 bases matching. The nucleotides read TGTGCCAGCAGCTTAGGGGCAGGGATGGCTGGCTACACCTTC. The translation is CASSLGAGMAGYTF.